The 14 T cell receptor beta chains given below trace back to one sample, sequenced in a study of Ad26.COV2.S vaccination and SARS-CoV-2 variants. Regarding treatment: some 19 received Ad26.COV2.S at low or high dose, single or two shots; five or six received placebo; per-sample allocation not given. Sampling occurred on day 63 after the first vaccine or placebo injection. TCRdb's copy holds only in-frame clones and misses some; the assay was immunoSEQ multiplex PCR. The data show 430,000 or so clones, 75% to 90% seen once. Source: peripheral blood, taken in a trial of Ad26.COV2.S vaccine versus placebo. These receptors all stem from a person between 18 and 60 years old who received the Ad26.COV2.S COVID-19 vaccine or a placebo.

In DNA, the CDR3 is TGTGCCACCAGGACTAGCGGGATGGTAGGGACCCAGTACTTC. This codes for CATRTSGMVGTQYF. The gene calls are TRBV19 and TRBJ2-5; 12 bases align to TRBD2. The V gene's germline CDR1 is LNHDA and CDR2 SQIVND (reference sequence). The CDR3 covers 14 residues. After removal of 10 bases from V and 7 bases from J, the junction contained 10 bases not matched to a gene.

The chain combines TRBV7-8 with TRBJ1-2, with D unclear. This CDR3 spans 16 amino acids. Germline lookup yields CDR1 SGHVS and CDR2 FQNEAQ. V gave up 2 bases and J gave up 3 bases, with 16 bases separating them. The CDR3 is CASSLRMEPRYYGYTF. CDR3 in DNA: TGTGCCAGCAGCTTAAGAATGGAGCCCCGCTACTATGGCTACACCTTC.

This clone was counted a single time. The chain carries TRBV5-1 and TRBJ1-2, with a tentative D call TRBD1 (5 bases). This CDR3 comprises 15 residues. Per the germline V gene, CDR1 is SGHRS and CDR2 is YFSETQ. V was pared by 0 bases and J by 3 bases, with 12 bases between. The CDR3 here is CASSLGGGRDYGYTF. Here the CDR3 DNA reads TGCGCCAGCAGCTTGGGGGGCGGCAGGGACTATGGCTACACCTTC.

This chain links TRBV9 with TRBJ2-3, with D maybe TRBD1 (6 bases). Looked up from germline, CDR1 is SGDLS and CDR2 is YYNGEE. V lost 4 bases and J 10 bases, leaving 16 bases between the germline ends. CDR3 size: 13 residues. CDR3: CASSPSWAGAQYF. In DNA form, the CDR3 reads TGTGCCAGCAGCCCCAGTTGGGCAGGGGCGCAGTATTTT.

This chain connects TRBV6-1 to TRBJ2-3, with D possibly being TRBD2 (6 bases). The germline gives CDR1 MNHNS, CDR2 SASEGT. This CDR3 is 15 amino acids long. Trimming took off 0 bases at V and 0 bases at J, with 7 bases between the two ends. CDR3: CASSEAGTSTDTQYF. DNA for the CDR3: TGTGCCAGCAGTGAAGCTGGGACTAGCACAGATACGCAGTATTTT.

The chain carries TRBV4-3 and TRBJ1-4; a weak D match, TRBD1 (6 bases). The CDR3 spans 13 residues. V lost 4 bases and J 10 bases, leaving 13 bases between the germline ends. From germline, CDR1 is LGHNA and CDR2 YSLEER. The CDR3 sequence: CASSRRGEGKLFF. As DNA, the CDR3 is TGCGCCAGCAGCCGCAGGGGCGAGGGAAAACTGTTTTTT.

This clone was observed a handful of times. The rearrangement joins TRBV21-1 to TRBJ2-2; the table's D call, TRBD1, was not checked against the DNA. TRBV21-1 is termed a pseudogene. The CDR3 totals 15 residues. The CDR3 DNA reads TGTGCCAGCAGCAAGAGGGGGCAGGGGATACGGGAGCTGTTTTTT. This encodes CASSKRGQGIRELFF.

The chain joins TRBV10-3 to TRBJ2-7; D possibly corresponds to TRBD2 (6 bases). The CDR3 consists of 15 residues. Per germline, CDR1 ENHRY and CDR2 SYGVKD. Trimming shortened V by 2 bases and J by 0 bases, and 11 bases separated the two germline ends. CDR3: CAISEGEASSYEQYF. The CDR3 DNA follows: TGTGCCATCAGTGAGGGGGAGGCAAGCTCCTACGAGCAGTACTTC.

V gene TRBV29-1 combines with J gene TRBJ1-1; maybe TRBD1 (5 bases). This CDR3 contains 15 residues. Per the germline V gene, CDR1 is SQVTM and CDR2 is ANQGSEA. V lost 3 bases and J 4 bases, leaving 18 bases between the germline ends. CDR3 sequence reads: CSVEGPRGAGTEAFF. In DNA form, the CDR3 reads TGCAGCGTTGAGGGCCCGAGGGGCGCGGGCACTGAAGCTTTCTTT. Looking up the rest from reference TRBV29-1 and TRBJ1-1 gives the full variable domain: SAVISQKPSRDICQRGTSLTIQCQVDSQVTMMFWYRQQPGQSLTLIATANQGSEATYESGFVIDKFPISRPNLTFSTLTVSNMSPEDSSIYLCSVEGPRGAGTEAFFGQGTRLTVV.

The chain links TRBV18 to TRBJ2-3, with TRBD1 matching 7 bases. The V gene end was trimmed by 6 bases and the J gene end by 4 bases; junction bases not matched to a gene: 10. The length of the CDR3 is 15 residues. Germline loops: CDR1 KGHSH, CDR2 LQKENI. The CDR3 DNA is TGTGCCAGCTCCCCCCGACAGGGTAAGGCAGATACGCAGTATTTT. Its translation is CASSPRQGKADTQYF. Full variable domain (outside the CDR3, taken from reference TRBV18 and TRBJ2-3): NAGVMQNPRHLVRRRGQEARLRCSPMKGHSHVYWYRQLPEEGLKFMVYLQKENIIDESGMPKERFSAEFPKEGPSILRIQQVVRGDSAAYFCASSPRQGKADTQYFGPGTRLTVL.

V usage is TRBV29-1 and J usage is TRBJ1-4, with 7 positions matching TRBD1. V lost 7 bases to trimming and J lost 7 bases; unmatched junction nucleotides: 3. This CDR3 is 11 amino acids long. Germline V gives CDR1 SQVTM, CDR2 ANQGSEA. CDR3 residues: CSAGGSEKLFF. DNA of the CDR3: TGCAGCGCAGGGGGGTCTGAAAAACTGTTTTTT.

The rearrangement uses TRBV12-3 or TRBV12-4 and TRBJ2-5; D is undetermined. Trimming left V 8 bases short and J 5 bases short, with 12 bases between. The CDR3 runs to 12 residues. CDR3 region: CASGMTPETQYF. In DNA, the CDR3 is TGTGCCAGCGGAATGACCCCGGAGACCCAGTACTTC.

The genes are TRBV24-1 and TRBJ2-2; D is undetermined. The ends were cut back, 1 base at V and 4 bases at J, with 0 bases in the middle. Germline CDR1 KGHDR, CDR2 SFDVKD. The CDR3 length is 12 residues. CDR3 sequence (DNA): TGTGCCACCAGTGATTTCACCGGGGAGCTGTTTTTT. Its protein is CATSDFTGELFF.

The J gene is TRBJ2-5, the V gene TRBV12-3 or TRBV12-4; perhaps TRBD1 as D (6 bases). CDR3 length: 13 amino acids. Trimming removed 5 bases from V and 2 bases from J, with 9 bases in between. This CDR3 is CASSRGQQETQYF. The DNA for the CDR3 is TGTGCCAGCAGTCGCGGACAGCAAGAGACCCAGTACTTC.